The subject of this entry is one TCR beta chain. Antigen specificity is unknown. This specimen comes from a study of T cell repertoires in cytomegalovirus infection. Study information: Through public TCR beta signatures, both CMV infection and matching HLA type were indicated.

One entry per CDR3 protein, called by TCRdb with MiXCR from the reads. The repertoire consists of roughly 340,000 distinct CDR3 sequences, with under 35% occurring once and the leading ten covering approximately 20%. The ends lost 4 bases at V and 4 bases at J; junction bases unmatched: 3. The germline gives CDR1 LGHDT, CDR2 YNNKEL (reference sequence). This CDR3 has 13 residues. This clonotype originated in a human donor in good health (CMV status not recorded). Some clones in this sample may be carry-over from other donors' samples. The chain joins TRBV3-1 to TRBJ1-1, with 7 bases fitting TRBD1. This sample comprised cultured PBMCs, obtained from culture after CMV antigen stimulation. The CDR3 reads CASSRDRATEAFF. CDR3 DNA: TGTGCCAGCAGCCGAGACAGGGCCACTGAAGCTTTCTTT.